The next 9 T cell receptor beta chains were all read from a single sample in a study of identical twins. TCRdb called the 5' RACE reads again in MiXCR, with one record for every CDR3 protein. Among hundreds of thousands of distinct CDR3 sequences listed, around 8.3% were seen once. In addition, the sample was reused for a study of yellow fever vaccine responses in identical twins.

The specimen was PBMCs. The receptors derive from a woman aged 18-29 years in good health.

The chain joins TRBV2 to TRBJ1-5; the match to TRBD1 covers 9 bases. Germline V gives CDR1 SNHLY, CDR2 FYNNEI. V was clipped by 6 bases and J by 4 bases; unmatched bases: 7. The CDR3 spans 15 residues. In nucleotides, the CDR3 is TGTGCCAGCAGCGCGACAGGGGGGGCTAATCAGCCCCAGCATTTT. The encoded protein is CASSATGGANQPQHF.

This clonotype was recorded a few times. V usage is TRBV2 and J usage is TRBJ1-5, with TRBD1 as a possible D gene (5 bases). Trimming stripped 1 base from V and 6 bases from J, with 7 bases between. Germline values: CDR1 SNHLY, CDR2 FYNNEI. There are 13 residues in the CDR3. CDR3 in DNA: TGTGCCAGCAGTGAAGAGGGGAGTCAGCCCCAGCATTTT. Translation: CASSEEGSQPQHF.

The table lists this clonotype with a few counts. The rearrangement links TRBV27 to TRBJ1-1, with D hard to call. Germline V gene lookup returns CDR1 MNHEY and CDR2 SMNVEV (reference sequence). The V and J ends lost 5 bases and 1 base respectively, with 11 bases between them. The CDR3 extends over 14 amino acids. CDR3 region: CASSPYTPNTEAFF. CDR3 bases: TGTGCCAGCAGTCCGTATACTCCGAACACTGAAGCTTTCTTT.

This clonotype was recorded at least ten times. V usage is TRBV21-1 and J usage is TRBJ2-1. TRBV21-1 is a documented pseudogene. The CDR3 sequence is 14 residues long. The CDR3 coding sequence is TGTGCCAGCATCGTACTCCTCGGGGTACGCGAGCAGTTCTTC. Protein sequence: CASIVLLGVREQFF.

A word on this clonotype: No conserved phenylalanine or tryptophan is present at the end of the CDR3, so a read error is the likely explanation. The DNA is left out, because the CDR3 cannot be placed on it with certainty; the CDR3 is given as TCRdb lists it. This chain joins TRBV7-9 and TRBJ2-3; TRBD1, the table's D call, was not compared with the DNA. Germline CDR1 SEHNR, CDR2 FQNEAQ (reference sequence). The CDR3 spans 12 residues, counting both ends. The CDR3 loop is CASSLSGTPPGV.

This clonotype was detected many times. The chain carries TRBV25-1 and TRBJ2-6, with D uncertain. Germline CDR1 reads MGHDK; CDR2 reads SYGVNS. This CDR3 is built from 13 residues. Trimming shortened V by 3 bases and J by 1 base, and 1 base separated the two germline ends. CDR3 sequence reads: CASSESGANVLTF. CDR3 DNA sequence: TGTGCCAGCAGTGAGTCTGGGGCCAACGTCCTGACTTTC. Variable domain in full (rest from reference TRBV25-1 and TRBJ2-6): EADIYQTPRYLVIGTGKKITLECSQTMGHDKMYWYQQDPGMELHLIHYSYGVNSTEKGDLSSESTVSRIRTEHFPLTLESARPSHTSQYLCASSESGANVLTFGAGSRLTVL.

This clonotype was observed a few times. The chain is built from TRBV7-2 and TRBJ1-1, with TRBD1 as a possible D gene (5 bases). Trimming removed 1 base at V and 6 bases at J, with 9 bases between. Germline CDR1 reads SGHTA; CDR2 reads FQGNSA. The CDR3 is 13 amino acids. In DNA, the CDR3 is TGTGCCAGCAGCTTAGAGCGGGGCCCTGAAGCTTTCTTT. Encoded protein: CASSLERGPEAFF.

The chain has TRBV20-1 and TRBJ2-3; 8 bases fit TRBD2. In germline, CDR1 is DFQATT, CDR2 SNEGSKA (reference sequence). Trimming removed 2 bases from V and 2 bases from J; junction bases left unmatched: 6. The CDR3 totals 15 residues. CDR3 sequence: CSARRRGAATDTQYF. The CDR3 region has the DNA TGCAGTGCTAGACGGCGGGGGGCGGCCACAGATACGCAGTATTTT.

The genes are TRBV2 and TRBJ2-7; TRBD2 matches at 7 bases. V lost 6 bases to trimming and J lost 6 bases; unmatched junction nucleotides: 2. Germline lookup yields CDR1 SNHLY and CDR2 FYNNEI. The CDR3 has 11 amino acids. CDR3 in amino acids: CASSWEGEQYF. The DNA for the CDR3 is TGTGCCAGCAGCTGGGAGGGCGAGCAGTACTTC.